A few counts support the clone carrying this T cell receptor (beta chain). The assay was immunoSEQ multiplex PCR, and TCRdb's table has in-frame clones only and misses some. The table records 75,000 to 85,000 clones, approximately 80% of them present only once. This entry comes from a study of T cell responses to AZD1222 COVID-19 vaccine. The CDR3 runs to 15 residues. The germline V and J ends were trimmed by 0 bases and 7 bases, with 16 bases remaining between them. Germline V gives CDR1 SGHDT, CDR2 YYEEEE. The chain recombines TRBV5-6 with TRBJ1-2, with D maybe TRBD1 (6 bases). Sequencing used peripheral blood, obtained 28 days after the second dose of the MenACWY control vaccine. The sequence was collected from an adult who received the MenACWY meningococcal vaccine as a control. The CDR3 sequence is CASSLDSGGAAGYTF. The CDR3, as DNA: TGTGCCAGCAGCTTGGATTCGGGGGGCGCGGCTGGCTACACCTTC.